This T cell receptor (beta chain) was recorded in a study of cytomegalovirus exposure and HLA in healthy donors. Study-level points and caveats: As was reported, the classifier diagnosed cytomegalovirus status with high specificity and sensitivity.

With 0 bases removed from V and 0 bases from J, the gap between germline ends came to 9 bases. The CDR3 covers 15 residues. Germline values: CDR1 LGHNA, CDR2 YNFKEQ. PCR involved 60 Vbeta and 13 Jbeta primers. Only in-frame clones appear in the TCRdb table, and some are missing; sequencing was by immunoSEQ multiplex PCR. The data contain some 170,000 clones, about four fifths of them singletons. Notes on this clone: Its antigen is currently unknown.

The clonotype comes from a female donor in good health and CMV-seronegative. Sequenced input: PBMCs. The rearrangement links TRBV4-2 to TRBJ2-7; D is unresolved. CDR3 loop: CASSQEAASSYEQYF. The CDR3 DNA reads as TGTGCCAGCAGCCAAGAGGCGGCCAGCTCCTACGAGCAGTACTTC.